Only one count was recorded for the clone carrying this T cell receptor (beta chain). Together with a sample-barcoded 5' primer, a J-beta primer mix was included in a second PCR lasting roughly 6 to 12 cycles. Each CDR3 protein gets one entry after TCRdb re-called the 5' RACE reads with MiXCR. The data contain some 1.6 million distinct CDR3 sequences, about 35% of them singletons. CDR3 length: 13 amino acids. The germline V and J ends were trimmed by 4 bases and 9 bases, with 13 bases remaining between them. From germline, CDR1 is SGHTA and CDR2 FQGTGA. The source of the sample is a study of blood T cells in healthy people across ages.

Specimen: blood. The chain recombines TRBV7-3 with TRBJ2-1; no clear D gene. This clonotype originated in a woman aged 25 to 39 in good health. CDR3 DNA: TGTGCCAGCAGCTCACAAAGGCGTGGTGAGCAGTTCTTC. Protein: CASSSQRRGEQFF. The full variable domain, rest sourced from reference TRBV7-3 and TRBJ2-1, is GAGVSQTPSNKVTEKGKYVELRCDPISGHTALYWYRQSLGQGPEFLIYFQGTGAADDSGLPNDRFFAVRPEGSVSTLKIQRTERGDSAVYLCASSSQRRGEQFFGPGTRLTVL.